This TCR beta chain was recovered during a study of blood T cell repertoires in COVID-19. From germline, CDR1 is ENHRY and CDR2 SYGVKD. The CDR3 is made up of 15 amino acids. After removal of 3 bases from V and 9 bases from J, the junction contained 11 bases not matched to a gene. Per the original methods: For nucleated cells, counts were estimated from reference gene primer amplification. Profiled with immunoSEQ multiplex PCR; TCRdb holds only in-frame clones, not every one. That table furnishes V, J and clone size, whereas the DNA furnished D and trimming. The sample shows about 360,000 clones, around 90% of them seen only once.

This TCR was sampled from a human donor in a cohort sampled during active COVID-19. Sequenced input: peripheral blood. V usage is TRBV10-3 and J usage is TRBJ2-1, with 7 bases matching TRBD2. The CDR3 sequence: CAISDPRGGGVEQFF. CDR3 coding DNA: TGTGCCATCAGTGATCCCCGCGGGGGTGGGGTTGAGCAGTTCTTC.